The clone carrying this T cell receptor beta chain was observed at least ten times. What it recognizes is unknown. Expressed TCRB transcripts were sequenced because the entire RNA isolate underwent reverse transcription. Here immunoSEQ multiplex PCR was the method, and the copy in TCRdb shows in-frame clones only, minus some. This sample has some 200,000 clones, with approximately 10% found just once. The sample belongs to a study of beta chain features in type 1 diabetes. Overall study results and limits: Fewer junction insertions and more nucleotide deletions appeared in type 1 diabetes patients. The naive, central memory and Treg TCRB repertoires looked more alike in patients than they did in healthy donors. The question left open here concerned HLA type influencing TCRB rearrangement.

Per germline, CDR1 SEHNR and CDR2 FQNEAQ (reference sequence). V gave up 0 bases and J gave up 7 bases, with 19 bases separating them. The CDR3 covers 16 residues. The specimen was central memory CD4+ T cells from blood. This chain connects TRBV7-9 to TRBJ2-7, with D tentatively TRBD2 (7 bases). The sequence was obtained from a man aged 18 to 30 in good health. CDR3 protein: CASSLALAGDYMEQYF. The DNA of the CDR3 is TGTGCCAGCAGCTTAGCGCTTGCAGGGGACTACATGGAGCAGTACTTC.